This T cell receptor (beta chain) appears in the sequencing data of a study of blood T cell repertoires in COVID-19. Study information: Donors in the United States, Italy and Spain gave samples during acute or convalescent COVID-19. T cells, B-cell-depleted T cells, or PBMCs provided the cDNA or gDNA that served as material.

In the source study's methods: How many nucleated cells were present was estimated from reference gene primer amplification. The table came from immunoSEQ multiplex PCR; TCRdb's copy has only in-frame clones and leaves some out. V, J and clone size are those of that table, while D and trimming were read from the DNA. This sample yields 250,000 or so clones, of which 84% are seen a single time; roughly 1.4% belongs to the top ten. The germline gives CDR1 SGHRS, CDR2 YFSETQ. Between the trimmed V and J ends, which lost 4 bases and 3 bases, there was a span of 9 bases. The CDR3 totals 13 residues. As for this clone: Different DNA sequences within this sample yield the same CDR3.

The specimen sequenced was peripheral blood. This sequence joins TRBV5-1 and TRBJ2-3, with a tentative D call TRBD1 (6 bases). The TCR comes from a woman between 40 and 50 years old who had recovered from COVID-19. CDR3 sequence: CASSGQGTDTQYF. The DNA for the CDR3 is TGCGCCAGCAGCGGGCAGGGGACAGATACGCAGTATTTT.